This entry concerns a single TCR beta chain. This entry belongs to a study of control samples from healthy donors and cancer patients. Profiling relied on immunoSEQ multiplex PCR, and the TCRdb table lists in-frame clones only, not all of them. Here the sample spans 150,000 to 200,000 clones, 90% to 95% being singletons. The CDR3 extends over 11 amino acids. The germline V gene encodes CDR1 SGHDT and CDR2 YYEEEE. Trimming left V 4 bases short and J 6 bases short, with 8 bases between. The genes are TRBV5-6 and TRBJ2-7; no clear D gene. Source material: blood. The receptor was isolated from a woman in her thirties or forties in good health. The CDR3 sequence: CASSAQLEQYF. The CDR3 DNA reads TGTGCCAGCAGCGCACAGCTCGAGCAGTACTTC.